Here is one T cell receptor beta chain with its context. The antigen remains undetermined. This sample was taken from a study of cytomegalovirus exposure and HLA in healthy donors. General observations from the study: TCR beta V segments were, for the most part, productive about 87% or about 30% of the time in an earlier analysis. Immune exposure information comprised only CMV serostatus.

The PCR was carried out with 60 Vbeta primers and 13 Jbeta primers. Assay: immunoSEQ multiplex PCR; the TCRdb copy retains only in-frame clones and omits some. The sample table includes about 83,000 clones. Source material: PBMCs. This clonotype originated in a man between 18 and 29 years old in good health and CMV-seropositive.

DNA of the CDR3: TGTGCCAGCTCACCACTAGAGGACACTGAAGCTTTCTTT. Protein: CASSPLEDTEAFF. The chain combines TRBV18 with TRBJ1-1; D is ambiguous. V dropped 1 base and J dropped 3 bases, with 6 bases sitting between them. Germline V gene lookup returns CDR1 KGHSH and CDR2 LQKENI. The CDR3 has 13 residues.